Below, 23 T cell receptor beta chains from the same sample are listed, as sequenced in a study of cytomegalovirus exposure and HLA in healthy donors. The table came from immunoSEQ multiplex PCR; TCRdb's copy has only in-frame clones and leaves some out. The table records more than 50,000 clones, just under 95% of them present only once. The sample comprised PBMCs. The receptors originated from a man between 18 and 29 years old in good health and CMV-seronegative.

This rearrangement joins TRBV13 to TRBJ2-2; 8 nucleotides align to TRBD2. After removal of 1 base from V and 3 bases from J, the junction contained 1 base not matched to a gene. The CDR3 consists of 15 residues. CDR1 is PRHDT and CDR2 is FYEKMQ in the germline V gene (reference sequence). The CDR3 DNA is TGTGCCAGCAGCTTAGTTAGCGGGGACACCGGGGAGCTGTTTTTT. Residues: CASSLVSGDTGELFF.

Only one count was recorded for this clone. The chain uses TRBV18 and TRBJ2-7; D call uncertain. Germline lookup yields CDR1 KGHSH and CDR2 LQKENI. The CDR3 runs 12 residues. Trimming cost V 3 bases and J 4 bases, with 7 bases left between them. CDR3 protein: CASSPLSYEQYF. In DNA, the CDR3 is TGTGCCAGCTCACCCCTCTCGTACGAGCAGTACTTC. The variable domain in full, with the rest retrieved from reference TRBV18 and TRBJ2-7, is NAGVMQNPRHLVRRRGQEARLRCSPMKGHSHVYWYRQLPEEGLKFMVYLQKENIIDESGMPKERFSAEFPKEGPSILRIQQVVRGDSAAYFCASSPLSYEQYFGPGTRLTVT.

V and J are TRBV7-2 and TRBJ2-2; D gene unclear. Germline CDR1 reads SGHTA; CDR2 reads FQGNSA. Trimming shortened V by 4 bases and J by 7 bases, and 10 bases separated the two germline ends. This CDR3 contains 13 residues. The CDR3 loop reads CASSSTPGGELFF. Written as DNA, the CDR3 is TGTGCCAGCAGCTCCACACCGGGCGGGGAGCTGTTTTTT.

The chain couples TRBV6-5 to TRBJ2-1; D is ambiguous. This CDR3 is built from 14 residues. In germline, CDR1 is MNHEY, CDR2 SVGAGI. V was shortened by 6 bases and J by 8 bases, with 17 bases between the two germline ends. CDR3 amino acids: CASSSPRSRDEQFF. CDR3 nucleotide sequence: TGTGCCAGCAGCTCTCCGCGTTCACGCGATGAGCAGTTCTTC.

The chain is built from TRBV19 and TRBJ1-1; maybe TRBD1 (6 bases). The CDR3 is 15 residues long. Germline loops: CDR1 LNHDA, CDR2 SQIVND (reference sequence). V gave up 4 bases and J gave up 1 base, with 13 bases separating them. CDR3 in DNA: TGTGCCAGTAGTACCCCCGGACAGTCGAACACTGAAGCTTTCTTT. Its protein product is CASSTPGQSNTEAFF. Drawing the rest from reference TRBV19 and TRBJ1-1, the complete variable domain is DGGITQSPKYLFRKEGQNVTLSCEQNLNHDAMYWYRQDPGQGLRLIYYSQIVNDFQKGDIAEGYSVSREKKESFPLTVTSAQKNPTAFYLCASSTPGQSNTEAFFGQGTRLTVV.

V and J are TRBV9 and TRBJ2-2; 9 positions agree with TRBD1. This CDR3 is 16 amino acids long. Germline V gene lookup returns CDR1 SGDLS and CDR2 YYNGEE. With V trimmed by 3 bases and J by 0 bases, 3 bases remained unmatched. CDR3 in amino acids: CASSGGQGTNTGELFF. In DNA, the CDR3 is TGTGCCAGCAGCGGGGGACAGGGAACGAACACCGGGGAGCTGTTTTTT.

CDR3 loop: CASSFAGLLSAGQGNTGELFF. Here the CDR3 DNA reads TGTGCCAGCAGCTTTGCCGGGCTTTTATCGGCGGGACAGGGGAACACCGGGGAGCTGTTTTTT. The chain carries TRBV12-1 and TRBJ2-2; the table gives TRBD1 as D, unverified against the DNA. TRBV12-1 is a documented pseudogene. The CDR3 loop spans 21 amino acids.

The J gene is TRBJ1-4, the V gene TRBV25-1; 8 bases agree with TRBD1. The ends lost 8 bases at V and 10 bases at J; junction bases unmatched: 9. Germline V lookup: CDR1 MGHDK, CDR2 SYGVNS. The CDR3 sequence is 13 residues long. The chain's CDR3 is CASEQGARGKLFF. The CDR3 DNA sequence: TGTGCCAGCGAGCAGGGGGCGCGGGGAAAACTGTTTTTT.

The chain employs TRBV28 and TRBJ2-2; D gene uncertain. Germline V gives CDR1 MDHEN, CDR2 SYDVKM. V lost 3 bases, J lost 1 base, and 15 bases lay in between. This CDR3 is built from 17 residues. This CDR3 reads CASSFGIAVWNTGELFF. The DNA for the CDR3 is TGTGCCAGCAGTTTTGGTATTGCGGTTTGGAACACCGGGGAGCTGTTTTTT.

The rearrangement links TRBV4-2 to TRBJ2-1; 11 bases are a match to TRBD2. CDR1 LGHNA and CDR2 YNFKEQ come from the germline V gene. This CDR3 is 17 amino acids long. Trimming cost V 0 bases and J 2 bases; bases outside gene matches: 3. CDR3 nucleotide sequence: TGTGCCAGCAGCCAAGATAGGGGACTAGCGGCCTACAATGAGCAGTTCTTC. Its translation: CASSQDRGLAAYNEQFF.

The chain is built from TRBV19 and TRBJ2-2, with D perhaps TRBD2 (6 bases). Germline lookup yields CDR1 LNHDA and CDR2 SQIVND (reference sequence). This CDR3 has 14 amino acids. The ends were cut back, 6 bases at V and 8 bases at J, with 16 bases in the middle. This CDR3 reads CASRRGLEAGELFF. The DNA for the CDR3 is TGTGCCAGTAGGAGGGGACTCGAGGCGGGGGAGCTGTTTTTT.

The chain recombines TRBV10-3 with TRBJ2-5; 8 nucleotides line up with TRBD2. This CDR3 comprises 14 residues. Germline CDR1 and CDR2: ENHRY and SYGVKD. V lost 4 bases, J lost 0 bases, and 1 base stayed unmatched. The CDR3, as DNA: TGTGCCATCAGTGCACTAGCGGACCAAGAGACCCAGTACTTC. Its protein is CAISALADQETQYF.

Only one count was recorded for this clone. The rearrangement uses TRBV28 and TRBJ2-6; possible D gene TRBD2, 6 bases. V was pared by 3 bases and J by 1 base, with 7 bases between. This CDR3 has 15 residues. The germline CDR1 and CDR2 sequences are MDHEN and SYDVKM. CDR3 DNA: TGTGCCAGCAGTTTGGCGGGATCTGGGGCCAACGTCCTGACTTTC. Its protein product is CASSLAGSGANVLTF.

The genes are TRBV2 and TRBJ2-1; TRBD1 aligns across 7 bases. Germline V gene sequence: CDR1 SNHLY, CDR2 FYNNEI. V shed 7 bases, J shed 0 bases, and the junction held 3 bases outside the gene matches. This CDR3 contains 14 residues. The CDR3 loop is CASKGQSSYNEQFF. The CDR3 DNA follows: TGTGCCAGCAAGGGACAGAGCTCCTACAATGAGCAGTTCTTC.

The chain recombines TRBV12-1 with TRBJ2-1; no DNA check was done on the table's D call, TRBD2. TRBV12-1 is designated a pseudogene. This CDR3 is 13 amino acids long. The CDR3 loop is CASSLPIPDEQFF. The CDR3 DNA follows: TGTGCCAGCAGCCTACCCATCCCCGATGAGCAGTTCTTC.

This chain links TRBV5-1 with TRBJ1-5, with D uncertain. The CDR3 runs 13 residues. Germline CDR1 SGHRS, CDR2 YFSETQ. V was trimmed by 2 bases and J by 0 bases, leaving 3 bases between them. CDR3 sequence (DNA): TGCGCCAGCAGCTTCTTTAGCAATCAGCCCCAGCATTTT. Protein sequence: CASSFFSNQPQHF.

CDR3 sequence: CASSFTGGASTGELFF. CDR3 DNA: TGCGCCAGCAGCTTTACGGGGGGGGCGAGCACCGGGGAGCTGTTTTTT. The genes are TRBV5-1 and TRBJ2-2; 8 nucleotides agree with TRBD2. CDR3 size: 16 residues. Per the germline V gene, CDR1 is SGHRS and CDR2 is YFSETQ. V lost 2 bases and J lost 4; bases outside the gene matches: 7.

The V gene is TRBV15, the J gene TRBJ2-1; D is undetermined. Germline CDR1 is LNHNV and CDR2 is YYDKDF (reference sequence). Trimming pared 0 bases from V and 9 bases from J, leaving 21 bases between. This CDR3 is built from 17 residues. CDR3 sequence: CATSREWSRRISGEQFF. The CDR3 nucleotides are TGTGCCACCAGCAGAGAGTGGTCCCGCCGTATCTCAGGTGAGCAGTTCTTC.

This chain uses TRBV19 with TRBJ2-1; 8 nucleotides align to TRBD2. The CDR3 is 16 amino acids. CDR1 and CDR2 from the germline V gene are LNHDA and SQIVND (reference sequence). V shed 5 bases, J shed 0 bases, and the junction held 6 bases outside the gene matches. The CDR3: CASSDRSGSSYNEQFF. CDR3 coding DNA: TGTGCCAGTAGTGACCGCAGCGGGAGCTCCTACAATGAGCAGTTCTTC.

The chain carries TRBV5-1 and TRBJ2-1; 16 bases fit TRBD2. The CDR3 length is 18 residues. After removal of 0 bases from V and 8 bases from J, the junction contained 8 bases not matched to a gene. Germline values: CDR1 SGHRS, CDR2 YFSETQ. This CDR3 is CASSLGGTSGRARHEQFF. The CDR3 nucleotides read TGCGCCAGCAGCTTGGGGGGGACTAGCGGGAGGGCTCGCCATGAGCAGTTCTTC.

CDR3 loop: CASIRTGDSDTQYF. In DNA form, the CDR3 reads TGTGCCAGCATCAGGACCGGGGACTCCGATACGCAGTATTTT. V gene TRBV6-1 combines with J gene TRBJ2-3; a possible D gene is TRBD2 (6 bases). Trimming shortened V by 7 bases and J by 6 bases, and 17 bases separated the two germline ends. Per the germline V gene, CDR1 is MNHNS and CDR2 is SASEGT. The CDR3 contains 14 residues.

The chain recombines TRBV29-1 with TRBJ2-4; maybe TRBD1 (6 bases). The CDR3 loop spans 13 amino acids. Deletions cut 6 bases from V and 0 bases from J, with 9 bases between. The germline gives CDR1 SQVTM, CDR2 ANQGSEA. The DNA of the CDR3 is TGCAGCGTCGGGACACTAGCCAAAAACATTCAGTACTTC. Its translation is CSVGTLAKNIQYF.

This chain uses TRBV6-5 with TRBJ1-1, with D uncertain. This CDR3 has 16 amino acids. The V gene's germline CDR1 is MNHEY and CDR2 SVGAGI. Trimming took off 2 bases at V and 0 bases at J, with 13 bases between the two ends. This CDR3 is CASSYDRRGVNTEAFF. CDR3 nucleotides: TGTGCCAGCAGTTACGACCGCCGAGGTGTGAACACTGAAGCTTTCTTT.